Following are 14 T cell receptor beta chains from one sample sequenced in a study of cytotoxic CD8 clonotypes in ibrutinib-treated CLL. The table came from immunoSEQ multiplex PCR; TCRdb's copy has only in-frame clones and leaves some out. The data hold around 20,000 clones, with over 70% observed a single time. The sample was PBMCs, taken before ibrutinib treatment. Source of these receptors: a human donor with chronic lymphocytic leukemia.

The gene calls are TRBV5-6 and TRBJ2-2, with no clear D. The CDR3 extends over 13 amino acids. CDR1 and CDR2 (germline): SGHDT, YYEEEE. V lost 3 bases and J 4 bases, leaving 7 bases between the germline ends. This CDR3 reads CASSSLTTGELFF. CDR3 DNA sequence: TGTGCCAGCAGCTCCCTTACCACCGGGGAGCTGTTTTTT.

Written as DNA, the CDR3 is TGTGCCAGCAGCTTGTCAGGGACTCAGGATCAGCCCCAGCATTTT. Protein product: CASSLSGTQDQPQHF. This chain uses TRBV5-6 with TRBJ1-5; possibly TRBD1 for D (5 bases). V lost 1 base and J 5 bases, leaving 13 bases between the germline ends. From germline, CDR1 is SGHDT and CDR2 YYEEEE. The CDR3 runs to 15 residues.

CDR3 sequence reads: CASSLGLNMNTEAFF. CDR3 sequence (DNA): TGTGCCAGCAGCTTAGGGCTGAACATGAACACTGAAGCTTTCTTT. The chain employs TRBV5-4 and TRBJ1-1; D uncertain. Germline CDR1 is SGHNT and CDR2 is YYREEE (reference sequence). Deletions cut 2 bases from V and 0 bases from J, with 11 bases between. There are 15 residues in the CDR3.

This clone came up a few times. The chain uses TRBV7-6 and TRBJ1-3, with D perhaps matching TRBD1 (5 bases). V lost 5 bases and J 0 bases, leaving 17 bases between the germline ends. In germline, CDR1 is SGHVS, CDR2 FNYEAQ. CDR3 length: 17 amino acids. Here the CDR3 DNA reads TGTGCCAGCAGCCCGCGGGGGGGGATCTACTCTGGAAACACCATATATTTT. Translating gives CASSPRGGIYSGNTIYF.

The chain joins TRBV7-9 to TRBJ2-7; unclear D gene. This CDR3 is built from 13 residues. The germline V and J ends were trimmed by 11 bases and 1 base, with 15 bases remaining between them. Germline values: CDR1 SEHNR, CDR2 FQNEAQ (reference sequence). The CDR3 nucleotides read TGTGCCGGCAACAACGTGTCTTCCTACGAGCAGTACTTC. Its protein is CAGNNVSSYEQYF.

The V call is TRBV4-1, the J call TRBJ2-2; TRBD1 agrees at 9 bases. Trimming took 1 base from V and 4 from J; bases not matched to a gene: 16. The CDR3 is 20 residues long. Looked up from germline, CDR1 is MGHRA and CDR2 is YSYEKL. The CDR3 spells CASSQGQLPGTGSRTGELFF. As DNA, the CDR3 is TGCGCCAGCAGCCAAGGCCAGCTACCAGGGACAGGGTCTCGCACCGGGGAGCTGTTTTTT.

Only a few counts were recorded for this clone. This chain joins TRBV7-8 and TRBJ2-1; 11 bases match TRBD2. This CDR3 comprises 17 residues. Germline values: CDR1 SGHVS, CDR2 FQNEAQ. The V segment lost 0 bases and the J segment 4 bases; nucleotides outside the gene matches: 5. This chain's CDR3 is CASSLALAGVLYNEQFF. The CDR3, as DNA: TGTGCCAGCAGCTTAGCACTAGCGGGGGTCCTGTACAATGAGCAGTTCTTC. The full variable domain, completed using reference TRBV7-8 and TRBJ2-1, is GAGVSQSPRYKVAKRGQDVALRCDPISGHVSLFWYQQALGQGPEFLTYFQNEAQLDKSGLPSDRFFAERPEGSVSTLKIQRTQQEDSAVYLCASSLALAGVLYNEQFFGPGTRLTVL.

The rearrangement links TRBV28 to TRBJ2-5; D call uncertain. Germline V gives CDR1 MDHEN, CDR2 SYDVKM. Trimming left V 5 bases short and J 5 bases short, with 15 bases between. The CDR3 sequence is 14 residues long. CDR3: CASSPPGLWETQYF. The CDR3 bases are TGTGCCAGCAGTCCACCAGGCCTGTGGGAGACCCAGTACTTC. Combining the CDR3 with reference TRBV28 and TRBJ2-5 gives the whole variable domain DVKVTQSSRYLVKRTGEKVFLECVQDMDHENMFWYRQDPGLGLRLIYFSYDVKMKEKGDIPEGYSVSREKKERFSLILESASTNQTSMYLCASSPPGLWETQYFGPGTRLLVL.

The rearrangement links TRBV19 to TRBJ2-1; a possible D gene is TRBD1 (6 bases). This CDR3 is built from 17 residues. Germline loops: CDR1 LNHDA, CDR2 SQIVND (reference sequence). The germline V and J ends were trimmed by 5 bases and 1 base, with 18 bases remaining between them. CDR3: CASSEDLDRSSYNEQFF. The CDR3 bases are TGTGCCAGTAGTGAAGATCTGGACAGATCATCCTACAATGAGCAGTTCTTC.

V usage is TRBV7-9 and J usage is TRBJ1-1, with 7 bases matching TRBD1. Losses at the gene ends were 2 bases for V and 3 bases for J; bases not matched to a gene: 3. The CDR3 totals 14 residues. From germline, CDR1 is SEHNR and CDR2 FQNEAQ (reference sequence). The CDR3 bases are TGTGCCAGCAGCTTATGGACAGGCGACACTGAAGCTTTCTTT. It translates to CASSLWTGDTEAFF.

The rearrangement joins TRBV6-5 to TRBJ1-1; 7 bases fit TRBD1. The junction had 3 bases not matched to a gene; V was cut back by 10 bases and J by 1 base. Germline-derived CDR1 and CDR2 are MNHEY and SVGAGI. The CDR3 length is 12 residues. The CDR3 sequence: CATGTANTEAFF. The DNA of the CDR3 is TGTGCCACTGGGACAGCGAACACTGAAGCTTTCTTT.

CDR3 residues: CASSLAWGGTTDTQYF. Written as DNA, the CDR3 is TGTGCCAGCAGCTTAGCATGGGGCGGGACCACAGATACGCAGTATTTT. The rearrangement joins TRBV11-2 to TRBJ2-3; maybe TRBD2 (6 bases). The CDR3 runs 16 residues. The germline gives CDR1 SGHAT, CDR2 FQNNGV. Trimming took 1 base from V and 2 from J, leaving 13 bases between them.

The V gene is TRBV9, the J gene TRBJ1-3; no clear D. Trimming cost V 1 base and J 4 bases, with 9 bases left between them. There are 14 residues in the CDR3. Per germline, CDR1 SGDLS and CDR2 YYNGEE. In DNA form, the CDR3 reads TGTGCCAGCAGCGTATCGGGGTTAGGAAACACCATATATTTT. Protein product: CASSVSGLGNTIYF.

This clone showed up just a few times. The genes are TRBV27 and TRBJ1-4; D call uncertain. The CDR3 is 16 residues long. Trimming took 2 bases from V and 4 from J, leaving 14 bases between them. Germline-derived CDR1 and CDR2 are MNHEY and SMNVEV (reference sequence). This chain's CDR3 is CASSLRAGGRNEKLFF. The CDR3 coding sequence is TGTGCCAGCAGTTTAAGGGCTGGAGGGCGTAATGAAAAACTGTTTTTT.